Each of the 32 T cell receptor beta chains below was sequenced from the same sample in a study of cytomegalovirus exposure and HLA in healthy donors. Primers: 60 Vbeta forward and 13 Jbeta reverse. Assay: immunoSEQ multiplex PCR; the TCRdb copy retains only in-frame clones and omits some. The data show 95,000 to 150,000 clones, about 81% seen once. Sequenced sample: PBMCs. These receptors came from a woman aged 40 to 50 in good health and CMV-seropositive.

The rearrangement uses TRBV5-1 and TRBJ2-2, with 7 positions matching TRBD2. Trimming at V came to 0 bases and at J to 6 bases, leaving 5 bases not matched to a gene. This CDR3 spans 15 amino acids. Germline V lookup: CDR1 SGHRS, CDR2 YFSETQ. The CDR3 DNA sequence: TGCGCCAGCAGCTTGGTTGGCGGGAGCCCCGGGGAGCTGTTTTTT. It codes for CASSLVGGSPGELFF.

This clone was observed a few times. This chain links TRBV5-4 with TRBJ1-1; D is ambiguous. The germline V gene has CDR1 SGHNT and CDR2 YYREEE (reference sequence). Trimming took off 0 bases at V and 1 base at J, with 7 bases between the two ends. This CDR3 is 14 amino acids long. As DNA, the CDR3 is TGTGCCAGCAGCTTGGAACAGTCGAACACTGAAGCTTTCTTT. It codes for CASSLEQSNTEAFF.

This chain joins TRBV6-5 and TRBJ2-1; a possible D gene is TRBD1 (6 bases). Germline V gene data show CDR1 as MNHEY and CDR2 as SVGAGI. This CDR3 is 15 amino acids long. The V and J ends lost 4 bases and 6 bases respectively, with 16 bases between them. CDR3 coding DNA: TGTGCCAGCAGTTTCTCACAGGGCGGCGGCAATGAGCAGTTCTTC. Its protein product is CASSFSQGGGNEQFF.

The chain is built from TRBV4-3 and TRBJ1-2; D not certain. The CDR3 consists of 14 residues. Germline CDR1 reads LGHNA; CDR2 reads YSLEER. Trimming took off 3 bases at V and 0 bases at J, with 8 bases between the two ends. CDR3 nucleotide sequence: TGCGCCAGCAGCCAGGTGTTAGCTAACTATGGCTACACCTTC. It specifies CASSQVLANYGYTF.

V and J are TRBV28 and TRBJ2-1, with 8 bases that match TRBD2. CDR3 length: 16 amino acids. The V gene's germline CDR1 is MDHEN and CDR2 SYDVKM. V lost 4 bases to trimming and J lost 9 bases; unmatched junction nucleotides: 14. CDR3 sequence: CASSSYPLREAGEQFF. The CDR3 nucleotides read TGTGCCAGCAGTTCATATCCCTTGCGGGAGGCGGGTGAGCAGTTCTTC.

V usage is TRBV9 and J usage is TRBJ1-2; the match to TRBD1 covers 9 bases. Germline V gives CDR1 SGDLS, CDR2 YYNGEE. V trimming: 2 bases; J trimming: 4 bases; junction bases outside the gene matches: 6. The CDR3 totals 15 residues. The CDR3 loop reads CASSVDAGQGYGYTF. CDR3 DNA: TGTGCCAGCAGCGTTGATGCGGGACAGGGCTATGGCTACACCTTC.

The chain has TRBV9 and TRBJ2-7, with TRBD1 matching 8 bases. Germline CDR1 reads SGDLS; CDR2 reads YYNGEE. The CDR3 sequence is 14 residues long. The V gene end was trimmed by 3 bases and the J gene end by 3 bases; junction bases not matched to a gene: 5. The CDR3 protein is CASSAPGTGYEQYF. The DNA for the CDR3 is TGTGCCAGCAGCGCCCCCGGGACAGGCTACGAGCAGTACTTC.

This chain uses TRBV6-1 with TRBJ1-5, with D possibly being TRBD1 (5 bases). Deletions cut 3 bases from V and 4 bases from J, with 16 bases between. CDR3 length: 16 residues. The germline V gene has CDR1 MNHNS and CDR2 SASEGT. CDR3 in amino acids: CASSDGFQEGNQPQHF. DNA of the CDR3: TGTGCCAGCAGTGATGGTTTTCAGGAGGGGAATCAGCCCCAGCATTTT.

The chain couples TRBV6-5 to TRBJ2-3; tentatively, D is TRBD2 (6 bases). CDR1 and CDR2 (germline): MNHEY, SVGAGI. The V gene lost 2 bases and the J gene lost 3 bases, with 15 bases spanning the gap. There are 16 residues in the CDR3. This CDR3 reads CASSYGGGGETDTQYF. The CDR3 coding sequence is TGTGCCAGCAGTTACGGTGGGGGAGGTGAGACAGATACGCAGTATTTT.

V gene TRBV15 combines with J gene TRBJ1-2; no definite D call. The V gene lost 5 bases and the J gene lost 0 bases, with 10 bases spanning the gap. The CDR3 consists of 14 residues. In germline, CDR1 is LNHNV, CDR2 YYDKDF (reference sequence). The CDR3 DNA is TGTGCCACCAGCGGGAGAGAAACTAACTATGGCTACACCTTC. The encoded protein is CATSGRETNYGYTF.

The chain links TRBV5-3 to TRBJ2-3, with 9 nucleotides matching TRBD2. TRBV5-3 is flagged as an ORF with uncertain function. Unmatched junction bases numbered 11, after V lost 4 bases and J lost 5 bases. The CDR3 is 16 amino acids. The CDR3 sequence is CARSRPGLAGLDTQYF. As DNA, the CDR3 is TGTGCCAGAAGCCGCCCCGGTCTAGCGGGGTTAGATACGCAGTATTTT.

This chain joins TRBV25-1 and TRBJ2-7, with D possibly matching TRBD2 (6 bases). The CDR3 runs to 11 residues. Trimming cost V 5 bases and J 7 bases, with 9 bases left between them. From germline, CDR1 is MGHDK and CDR2 SYGVNS. As DNA, the CDR3 is TGTGCCAGCAGTATTGGGAGGGAGCAGTACTTC. As protein: CASSIGREQYF.

The chain is built from TRBV28 and TRBJ1-2; 7 nucleotides match TRBD1. The CDR3 contains 15 residues. V shed 6 bases, J shed 3 bases, and the junction held 10 bases outside the gene matches. Germline CDR1 and CDR2: MDHEN and SYDVKM. For the CDR3, the DNA is TGTGCCAGCAGCCCCGGGAAAGGGGGCGACTATGGCTACACCTTC. It yields the protein CASSPGKGGDYGYTF.

J is TRBJ2-7 and V is TRBV30, with TRBD1 matching 10 bases. This CDR3 contains 14 residues. Per the germline V gene, CDR1 is GTSNPN and CDR2 is SVGIG (reference sequence). The V segment lost 0 bases and the J segment 6 bases; nucleotides outside the gene matches: 5. Here the CDR3 DNA reads TGTGCCTGGAGTGTGGGGACAGGGGTTGGCGAGCAGTACTTC. This gives the protein CAWSVGTGVGEQYF.

The CDR3: CASSLEATSRGAFF. CDR3 DNA sequence: TGCGCCAGCAGCTTGGAAGCCACCTCCCGAGGAGCTTTCTTT. The rearrangement uses TRBV5-1 and TRBJ1-1; no clear D. This CDR3 is 14 amino acids long. V lost 0 bases, J lost 10 bases, and 16 bases lay in between. Germline V gene sequence: CDR1 SGHRS, CDR2 YFSETQ.

V usage is TRBV27 and J usage is TRBJ2-3; 8 nucleotides match TRBD2. Germline V gives CDR1 MNHEY, CDR2 SMNVEV (reference sequence). The V segment lost 2 bases and the J segment 2 bases; nucleotides outside the gene matches: 6. This CDR3 contains 16 residues. Here the CDR3 DNA reads TGTGCCAGCAGTTTAGCTCGGCGGGGGGCCACAGATACGCAGTATTTT. It translates to CASSLARRGATDTQYF.

The chain links TRBV7-9 to TRBJ2-5; 11 bases are a match to TRBD2. Germline values: CDR1 SEHNR, CDR2 FQNEAQ (reference sequence). The CDR3 runs 17 residues. Unmatched junction bases numbered 13, after V lost 5 bases and J lost 5 bases. CDR3 in amino acids: CASSQTSGAPSGETQYF. CDR3 DNA: TGTGCCAGCAGCCAGACTAGCGGGGCTCCTTCCGGGGAGACCCAGTACTTC.

This clone was counted once. The chain uses TRBV6-7 and TRBJ1-3; no clear D gene. TRBV6-7 is an ORF, with its function uncertain. Trimming took 2 bases from V and 0 from J, leaving 11 bases between them. The CDR3 is 16 residues long. CDR3 amino acids: CASSYPVTRSGNTIYF. CDR3 DNA sequence: TGTGCCAGCAGTTACCCGGTCACCCGCTCTGGAAACACCATATATTTT.

The sample holds one count of this clone. This chain connects TRBV9 to TRBJ2-7, with D hard to call. Germline lookup yields CDR1 SGDLS and CDR2 YYNGEE. The CDR3 length is 15 residues. With 0 bases removed from V and 1 base from J, the gap between germline ends came to 11 bases. CDR3 nucleotides: TGTGCCAGCAGCGTAGGAGGAGCCGGTTCCTACGAGCAGTACTTC. Translated: CASSVGGAGSYEQYF.

The chain recombines TRBV6-4 with TRBJ1-1; 7 bases map to TRBD1. CDR1 is MRHNA and CDR2 is SNTAGT in the germline V gene. The trim removed 0 bases at V and 6 bases at J, leaving 10 bases unmatched. CDR3 length equals 16 residues. The CDR3 nucleotides read TGTGCCAGCAGTGACTCTATCGACAGGGTGGGCCCTGAAGCTTTCTTT. It encodes CASSDSIDRVGPEAFF.

The chain couples TRBV4-3 to TRBJ2-7, with TRBD2 matching over 8 bases. The CDR3 totals 16 residues. Germline CDR1 is LGHNA and CDR2 is YSLEER. V dropped 1 base and J dropped 0; count of bases not matched to a gene: 5. The CDR3: CASSQGTGTSSYEQYF. The CDR3 DNA reads TGCGCCAGCAGCCAAGGTACCGGGACTAGCTCCTACGAGCAGTACTTC.

The chain couples TRBV6-1 to TRBJ2-5, with 9 bases lining up with TRBD2. V lost 0 bases to trimming and J lost 4 bases; unmatched junction nucleotides: 12. This CDR3 contains 18 residues. The germline V gene has CDR1 MNHNS and CDR2 SASEGT. For the CDR3, the DNA is TGTGCCAGCAGTGAAGCTTTCTTGCGGGGGGGCCCCCCAGAGACCCAGTACTTC. It yields the protein CASSEAFLRGGPPETQYF.

CDR3 sequence: CASSHPIAGGRFITDTQYF. Here the CDR3 DNA reads TGCGCCAGCAGCCATCCCATAGCGGGGGGGCGGTTTATAACAGATACGCAGTATTTT. This chain links TRBV4-1 with TRBJ2-3; 11 bases map to TRBD2. The CDR3 totals 19 residues. Germline values: CDR1 MGHRA, CDR2 YSYEKL. J was trimmed by 3 bases and V by 3 bases; bases with no gene match: 14.

The chain uses TRBV4-3 and TRBJ2-3; weak D call: TRBD2 (6 bases). Per the germline V gene, CDR1 is LGHNA and CDR2 is YSLEER. The ends were cut back, 0 bases at V and 5 bases at J, with 15 bases in the middle. CDR3 length: 16 amino acids. The CDR3 reads CASSQDVPGDEDTQYF. The CDR3 DNA follows: TGCGCCAGCAGCCAAGATGTGCCGGGAGATGAAGATACGCAGTATTTT.

This clone came up a few times. The chain joins TRBV6-1 to TRBJ2-5, with a tentative D call TRBD1 (6 bases). The length of the CDR3 is 14 residues. Germline CDR1 reads MNHNS; CDR2 reads SASEGT. V lost 7 bases and J 6 bases, leaving 18 bases between the germline ends. The CDR3 coding sequence is TGTGCCAGCACCCAAGGACAGATGAGGCAGACCCAGTACTTC. This sequence encodes CASTQGQMRQTQYF.

J is TRBJ1-4 and V is TRBV7-2, with 9 bases fitting TRBD1. The CDR3 totals 16 residues. Per germline, CDR1 SGHTA and CDR2 FQGNSA. J lost 7 bases, V lost 2 bases, and 8 bases had no gene match. CDR3 sequence (DNA): TGTGCCAGCAGCTTAACAGGGGGCGATACATCTGAAAAACTGTTTTTT. It is translated as CASSLTGGDTSEKLFF. Using reference TRBV7-2 and TRBJ1-4 for the parts outside the CDR3, the full variable domain is GAGVSQSPSNKVTEKGKDVELRCDPISGHTALYWYRQSLGQGLEFLIYFQGNSAPDKSGLPSDRFSAERTGGSVSTLTIQRTQQEDSAVYLCASSLTGGDTSEKLFFGSGTQLSVL.

V is TRBV5-6 and J is TRBJ2-7, with D possibly matching TRBD1 (5 bases). CDR3 length equals 12 residues. From germline, CDR1 is SGHDT and CDR2 YYEEEE. Trimming removed 4 bases at V and 3 bases at J, with 8 bases between. The CDR3 DNA reads as TGTGCCAGCAGCATGACAGACTACGAGCAGTACTTC. Translation: CASSMTDYEQYF.

This chain links TRBV7-8 with TRBJ1-4, with D possibly matching TRBD1 (5 bases). CDR1 is SGHVS and CDR2 is FQNEAQ in the germline V gene. The ends were cut back, 3 bases at V and 2 bases at J, with 19 bases in the middle. CDR3 size: 18 residues. CDR3 bases: TGTGCCAGCAGCTTGTCGTCAGGACAAAGTGCGACTAATGAAAAACTGTTTTTT. Amino acids: CASSLSSGQSATNEKLFF.

The gene calls are TRBV7-9 and TRBJ2-5, with 9 bases aligning to TRBD2. The CDR3 contains 14 residues. Germline V gene data show CDR1 as SEHNR and CDR2 as FQNEAQ (reference sequence). V dropped 3 bases and J dropped 11; count of bases not matched to a gene: 10. For the CDR3, the DNA is TGTGCCAGCAGCTTGGGTAGCGGGAGTTGGGAGCAGTACTTC. Translated, it gives CASSLGSGSWEQYF.

The chain recombines TRBV19 with TRBJ2-7; TRBD1 aligns across 8 bases. The CDR3 consists of 16 residues. The germline gives CDR1 LNHDA, CDR2 SQIVND (reference sequence). The J segment lost 3 bases and the V segment lost 1 base, leaving 8 bases of the junction unmatched. This chain's CDR3 is CASSIAQGAQIYEQYF. In nucleotides, the CDR3 is TGTGCCAGTAGTATAGCTCAGGGGGCTCAAATCTACGAGCAGTACTTC. Supplemented by reference TRBV19 and TRBJ2-7, the full variable domain reads DGGITQSPKYLFRKEGQNVTLSCEQNLNHDAMYWYRQDPGQGLRLIYYSQIVNDFQKGDIAEGYSVSREKKESFPLTVTSAQKNPTAFYLCASSIAQGAQIYEQYFGPGTRLTVT.

The V call is TRBV5-6, the J call TRBJ1-2; D possibly corresponds to TRBD1 (5 bases). Trimming took 0 bases from V and 8 from J, leaving 17 bases between them. The CDR3 extends over 15 amino acids. Germline V lookup: CDR1 SGHDT, CDR2 YYEEEE. The CDR3: CASSLVRGRDLGYTF. DNA for the CDR3: TGTGCCAGCAGCTTGGTCCGGGGCAGGGACTTAGGCTACACCTTC.

V is TRBV7-9 and J is TRBJ2-2, with 8 bases matching TRBD1. Looked up from germline, CDR1 is SEHNR and CDR2 is FQNEAQ (reference sequence). The CDR3 sequence is 16 residues long. V shed 2 bases, J shed 8 bases, and the junction held 10 bases outside the gene matches. The CDR3 sequence: CASSLQGASFDGELFF. The DNA for the CDR3 is TGTGCCAGCAGCTTACAGGGGGCGTCTTTTGATGGGGAGCTGTTTTTT.